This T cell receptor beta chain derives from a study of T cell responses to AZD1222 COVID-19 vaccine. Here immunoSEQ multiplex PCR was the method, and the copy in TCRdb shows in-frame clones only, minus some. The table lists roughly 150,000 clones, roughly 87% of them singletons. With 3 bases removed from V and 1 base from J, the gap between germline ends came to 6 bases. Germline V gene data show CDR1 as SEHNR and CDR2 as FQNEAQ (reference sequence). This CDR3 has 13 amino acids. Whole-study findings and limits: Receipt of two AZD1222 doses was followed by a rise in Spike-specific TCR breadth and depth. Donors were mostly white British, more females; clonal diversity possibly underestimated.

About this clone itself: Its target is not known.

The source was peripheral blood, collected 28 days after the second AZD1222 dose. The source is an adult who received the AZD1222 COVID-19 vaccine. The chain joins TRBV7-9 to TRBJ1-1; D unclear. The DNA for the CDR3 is TGTGCCAGCAGCTTGACTCAGAACACTGAAGCTTTCTTT. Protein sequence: CASSLTQNTEAFF.